This T cell receptor (beta chain) was found in a study of blood T cell repertoires in COVID-19. Study-wide background: Both acute and convalescent COVID-19 samples were obtained from the United States, Italy and Spain.

Produced via immunoSEQ multiplex PCR; TCRdb's table is partial and in-frame only. Among about 170,000 clones listed, about 86% were seen once. CDR1 is SGHDT, CDR2 YYEEEE, per germline. V dropped 2 bases and J dropped 8 bases, with 13 bases sitting between them. CDR3 length equals 13 residues. The clonotype originates from a woman in her sixties or seventies who had recovered from COVID-19. V gene TRBV5-6 combines with J gene TRBJ1-2; the D gene is possibly TRBD1 (5 bases). The sequenced sample was peripheral blood. CDR3 DNA sequence: TGTGCCAGCAGCTTTCGACAGTGGGGCGGCTACACCTTC. Its protein product is CASSFRQWGGYTF.